The entry below describes one TCR beta chain. What this receptor recognizes is not known. Base qualities are not at hand, and no much larger clone is one base apart. The cohort comprised some 700 healthy bone marrow donors. At the time of sampling, every cohort member was nominally healthy, though immune exposures that went unrecorded were likely present. The donor tested CMV seronegative, placing the donor among the approximately 400 seronegative members of the cohort. Every donor gave a peripheral blood sample, and the peripheral blood mononuclear cells from that sample were used for TCR beta sequencing. Genomic DNA extraction from the blood cell samples was performed with the Qiagen DNeasy Blood Extraction Kit. The sample belongs to a study of cytomegalovirus exposure and HLA in healthy donors (TCRdb year 2017). For the wider study: In an earlier analysis of approximately 500 of the donors, 276 Gb of sequence data and approximately 100 million unique TCR beta sequences from about 190 million T cells were reported. Approximately 330 gigabases of sequencing data and around 85 million unique TCR sequences made up an early release that covered around 640 HLA-typed donors. Among the approximately 400 genotyped donors, around 81% belonged to the genetic ancestry cluster associated with self-reported Caucasian donors. The study was designed to test whether signatures of past pathogen exposure could be identified by cataloging public T cell receptors. The T cell repertoires of under 700 subjects were profiled by immunosequencing and related to cytomegalovirus serostatus. Besides the first cohort of roughly 660 subjects, a separate validation cohort made up of over 100 different subjects was used. The study combined high-throughput TCR immunosequencing, statistical association of individual TCRs with disease status, and machine learning to predict cytomegalovirus infection status. A later analysis re-analyzed previously published TCR beta repertoires from roughly 630 donors and added high-resolution HLA genotyping to study TCR occurrence patterns. The later analysis used no new phenotypic data to find candidate immune exposures, relying instead on TCR beta sequences and their occurrence across donors. In an earlier analysis of a few hundred of the donors, high-throughput TCR beta sequencing was used to judge whether each TCR beta V gene segment behaved as functional or pseudogenic. Donor age, sex, ethnicity and CMV serostatus were compiled together with the repertoire data. Genome-wide SNP genotypes for about 60% of the roughly 700 donors were used in a later genetic analysis, which treated that subset as a discovery cohort. All discovery cohort repertoires had been generated using a single sequencing platform. HLA typing covered class I and class II loci at four-digit resolution. Typing coverage varied by locus: roughly 620-640 donors for A, B, C, DRB1 and DQB1; roughly 560 for DQA1; more than 600 for DPA1; around 490 for DPB1. Roughly 5 DR-DQ haplotypes were handled as single units for association and clustering, since linkage in the cohort was strong. Across under 500 genotyped donors of the cohort, an average of approximately 240,000 unique TCR beta nucleotide sequences per donor were sequenced, and roughly 20% of those sequences were non-productive.

Overall study results and their limits: When HLA alleles, especially DR and DQ, strongly co-occurred, attributing TCR associations to individual alleles was difficult. A further reported finding was that TCR beta sequences accurately predicted the HLA-A and HLA-B alleles for most subjects in the first cohort. The presence/absence analyses assumed that sequencing depth was roughly uniform across donors, and that assumption may not be true. Correlated functional status among segregating V segments might reflect linkage disequilibrium, but an unknown experimental factor could not be ruled out. Cytomegalovirus status was reported to be diagnosed by the classifier with high specificity and sensitivity in both the original and validation cohorts. A total of 150 or so TCR beta chains were listed by the study as associated with cytomegalovirus. Across donors, most TCR sequences were observed very rarely, whereas some public TCRs were present in many individuals. Because HLA typing was unavailable for some donors at each locus, only the typed subset was used in association tests. In a later analysis, HLA-associated TCR beta chains were found to be more clonally expanded and to have lower generation probabilities than equally common non-associated chains. Compared with the roughly 710-donor mean, donors in an Asian-associated ancestry cluster had fewer N-insertions in productive TCRs, according to a later genetic analysis. According to a later analysis, most CMV-associated TCR beta chains appeared to be HLA-restricted, and the HLA associations seemed to be driven largely by CMV exposure. Some IMGT-functional V segments, including TRBV6-2 and TRBV6-3, could not be told apart with the 87-base-pair reads, so those segments were excluded. About 17 rarely observed V segments, including chromosome 9 orphons, were excluded from the earlier analysis of almost 600 of the donors because counts were too low. This cohort had only TCR beta chains sequenced, and the lack of alpha or paired-chain data limited which features could be detected. A group of highly shared sequence variants was considered likely to be a technical artifact of the sequencing pipeline. An association between a missense DCLRE1C variant and V-gene and J-gene trimming of TCR beta chains was found in a later genetic analysis and replicated in an independent cohort. In a later analysis, some 17,000 TCR beta sequences were associated with specific HLA alleles at a false discovery rate of 0.05. In a later analysis, several top co-occurrence clusters were reported to appear linked to parvovirus B19, influenza, CMV and Epstein-Barr virus. In a later analysis, the rate of TCR association differed among HLA loci, with DRB1 alleles having the most associated TCRs and HLA-C alleles having the fewest. For the cohort, immune exposure information was limited to CMV serostatus. In an earlier analysis of some 500 of the donors, most TCR beta V segments were observed in productive rearrangements about 87% or about 30% of the time, broadly matching IMGT annotations. It was suggested by the authors that the approach could potentially be generalized to other disease states and immunological phenotypes. A few of the identified cytomegalovirus-associated TCR beta chains were confirmed in vitro to be specific for cytomegalovirus antigens.

The library was produced with the immunoSEQ multiplex PCR assay. The multiplex PCR relied on a mix of 60 forward primers for TCR Vbeta segments and 13 reverse primers for TCR Jbeta segments. The CDR3 region of rearranged TCR beta genes was amplified from genomic DNA by a multiplex PCR assay. Amplified TCR beta libraries were sequenced as 87-base-pair reads on the Illumina HiSeq System. The published analysis was carried out like this. In a later analysis, tens of millions of unique TCR beta chains were counted across the approximately 670 repertoires, and around 10 million of these chains were shared by at least two donors. A nearest-neighbor algorithm error-corrected the raw reads and collapsed the reads into unique sequences, merging closely related sequences to remove PCR and sequencing errors. To assign V, D and J gene segments, CDR3 sequences were aligned to IMGT reference sequences. For a sequence to be retained, at least a six-nucleotide match to both a V gene segment and a J gene segment was required. A rearrangement was called productive if the CDR3 had no stop codons and remained in frame with V and J, and every other rearrangement was called non-productive. Following IMGT convention, CDR3 was defined as the stretch from the second conserved V-encoded cysteine up to the conserved J-encoded phenylalanine. The earlier analysis of about 610 of the donors excluded sequences that lacked an unambiguous match to a single V gene segment. An earlier analysis of over 450 of the donors classified V segments as functional when productive rearrangements were above 56.7% and as segregating when the standard deviation between donors was above 5%. A statistical classification framework was developed to diagnose cytomegalovirus status using the catalog of TCR beta chain sequences. A later analysis assigned V and J genes by comparing TCR nucleotide sequences with IMGT/GENE-DB human TR gene sequences. In a later analysis, CDR3 sequences and most-parsimonious VDJ recombination scenarios were assigned using the TCRdist pipeline. In a later analysis, each TCR beta chain was defined by its CDR3 amino acid sequence together with its V-gene family, and reads lacking a unique V-gene family were excluded. In a later analysis, a few hundred highly shared, low-generation-probability nucleotide sequences were removed to address suspected cross-contamination and a sequencing artifact. In a later analysis, a clonal expansion index for each public chain was calculated from normalized within-repertoire ranks of inferred template counts. In a later analysis, generation probabilities were computed with a VDJ recombination model fitted to out-of-frame rearrangements, and the resulting probabilities were checked against IGoR. A later analysis scored TCR-TCR, TCR-HLA and TCR-CMV co-occurrence with hypergeometric tests, applying a repertoire-size bias correction to TCR pairs. A later analysis estimated false discovery rates by permuting HLA or CMV assignments 20 times. A later analysis grouped co-occurring TCRs with DBSCAN, adding TCRdist sequence similarity when clustering within HLA-allele-positive subsets. For co-occurrence clustering, repertoires with fewer than 30,000 or more than 120,000 public chains were excluded, along with about five repertoires with anomalous nucleotide sharing. TCRdb took over this immuneACCESS table, retaining in-frame rearrangements with V and J assigned. Such tables are incomplete; in checked studies, under half of the missing clones stem from an unresolved V gene, and the remainder is unexplained. V and J calls and clone size follow that table, whereas D and trimming were derived from the DNA. Across this sample there are about 100,000 clones, with 80% seen only once. Of the sample, less than 8% is held by the ten largest clones.

From a lookup of the germline V gene (reference sequence), CDR1 and CDR2 are MNHEY and SMNVEV. V is trimmed back by 6 bases and J by 8 bases, and the junction contains 10 bases that no gene match accounts for. Taken from cysteine to phenylalanine, the CDR3 has 14 residues. The sequence is cut down to CDR3 DNA, 42 bases in frame from base 1. The chain employs TRBV27 and TRBJ1-2; 9 bases in between match TRBD1. The specimen was PBMCs. The receptor was derived from a man younger than 40 in good health and CMV-seronegative. The CDR3: CASRPLQGADGYTF. Here is the DNA: TGTGCCAGCAGGCCATTACAGGGGGCGGACGGCTACACCTTC.